This TCR beta chain appears in the sequencing data of a study of cytomegalovirus exposure and HLA in healthy donors. Findings and caveats of the study: Researchers counted 150 to 200 TCR beta chains as cytomegalovirus-associated. In the roughly 120 validation repertoires, a later analysis found that first-cohort TCR clusters tended to co-occur.

The sample holds one count of this clone. What it binds is not known. The trim removed 5 bases at V and 4 bases at J, leaving 8 bases unmatched. Per germline, CDR1 MDHEN and CDR2 SYDVKM. This CDR3 contains 16 residues. Measured with immunoSEQ multiplex PCR; TCRdb has only the in-frame clones, and not every one. Altogether 47,000 or so clones are present, roughly nine tenths being singletons, with the ten largest covering more than 1.4%. The sample consisted of PBMCs. The chain combines TRBV28 with TRBJ2-2; TRBD1 agrees at 9 bases. This sequence was found in a man aged 18 to 30 in good health and CMV-seronegative. CDR3 in amino acids: CASSVPGQGFTGELFF. The CDR3 coding sequence is TGTGCCAGCAGTGTACCGGGACAGGGATTCACCGGGGAGCTGTTTTTT.